What follows are 3 T cell receptor beta chains derived from one specimen sequenced in a study of blood T cell repertoires in COVID-19. Profiling relied on immunoSEQ multiplex PCR, and the TCRdb table lists in-frame clones only, not all of them. This sample has about 130,000 clones, with approximately 82% found just once. Sequenced material: peripheral blood. The source of these receptors is a man in his sixties who had recovered from COVID-19.

The chain links TRBV27 to TRBJ2-7; D perhaps matches TRBD1 (5 bases). The ends were cut back, 4 bases at V and 1 base at J, with 14 bases in the middle. The CDR3 contains 15 residues. Germline assignment: CDR1 MNHEY and CDR2 SMNVEV (reference sequence). CDR3 residues: CASSSGGATSYEQYF. CDR3 in DNA: TGTGCCAGCAGTTCGGGTGGGGCCACTTCCTACGAGCAGTACTTC.

The J gene is TRBJ2-5, the V gene TRBV9; 8 bases match TRBD1. The CDR3 runs 18 residues. Germline values: CDR1 SGDLS, CDR2 YYNGEE. V gave up 4 bases and J gave up 2 bases; unmatched junction bases: 16. The CDR3 loop reads CASSPGQGLSRPQETQYF. In nucleotides, the CDR3 is TGTGCCAGCAGCCCAGGACAGGGCCTAAGCCGACCGCAAGAGACCCAGTACTTC.

The V gene is TRBV4-2, the J gene TRBJ2-3; 11 bases are shared with TRBD2. V dropped 3 bases and J dropped 2; count of bases not matched to a gene: 4. The length of the CDR3 is 16 residues. From germline, CDR1 is LGHNA and CDR2 YNFKEQ. The CDR3 DNA reads as TGTGCCAGCAGCCATAGACTAGCGGGGAACACAGATACGCAGTATTTT. Amino acids: CASSHRLAGNTDTQYF.